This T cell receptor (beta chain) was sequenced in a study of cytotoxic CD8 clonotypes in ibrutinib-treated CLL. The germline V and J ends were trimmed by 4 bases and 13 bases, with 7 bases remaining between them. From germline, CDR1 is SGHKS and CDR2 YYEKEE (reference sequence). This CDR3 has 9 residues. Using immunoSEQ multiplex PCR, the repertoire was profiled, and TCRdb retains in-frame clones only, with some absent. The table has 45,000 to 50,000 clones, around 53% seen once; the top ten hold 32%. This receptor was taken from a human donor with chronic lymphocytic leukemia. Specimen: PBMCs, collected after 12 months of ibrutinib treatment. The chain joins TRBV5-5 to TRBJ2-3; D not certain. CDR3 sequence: CASSPGEYF. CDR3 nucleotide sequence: TGTGCCAGCAGCCCCGGAGAGTATTTT.